Detailed here is one TCR beta chain. Its antigen is unidentified. The data belong to a study of blood T cells in healthy people across ages. Whole-study findings and limits: Diversity estimates from one million T cells were considered underestimates. The study found more naive CD4+ cells and higher diversity in long-lived than aged donors.

A J-beta primer mix and a sample-barcoded 5' primer were used in a second PCR of about 7 to 12 cycles. TCRdb re-called the 5' RACE reads with MiXCR, one entry per CDR3 protein. The sample yields 1.5 million to 2 million distinct CDR3 sequences, about 49% seen once. PBMCs numbering at least 6.5 million were isolated per sample. This TCR derives from a woman aged 40 to 50 in good health. Sequencing input: blood.

The DNA of the CDR3 is TGCAGTGCTTTAGCAGGGGACATTAATGAAAAACTGTTTTTT. Translating gives CSALAGDINEKLFF. The V gene is TRBV20-1, the J gene TRBJ1-4, with D possibly TRBD1 on 6 matching bases. From germline, CDR1 is DFQATT and CDR2 SNEGSKA (reference sequence). This CDR3 has 14 residues. The V end lost 5 bases, the J end lost 4 bases, and 14 bases lay between the germline ends.